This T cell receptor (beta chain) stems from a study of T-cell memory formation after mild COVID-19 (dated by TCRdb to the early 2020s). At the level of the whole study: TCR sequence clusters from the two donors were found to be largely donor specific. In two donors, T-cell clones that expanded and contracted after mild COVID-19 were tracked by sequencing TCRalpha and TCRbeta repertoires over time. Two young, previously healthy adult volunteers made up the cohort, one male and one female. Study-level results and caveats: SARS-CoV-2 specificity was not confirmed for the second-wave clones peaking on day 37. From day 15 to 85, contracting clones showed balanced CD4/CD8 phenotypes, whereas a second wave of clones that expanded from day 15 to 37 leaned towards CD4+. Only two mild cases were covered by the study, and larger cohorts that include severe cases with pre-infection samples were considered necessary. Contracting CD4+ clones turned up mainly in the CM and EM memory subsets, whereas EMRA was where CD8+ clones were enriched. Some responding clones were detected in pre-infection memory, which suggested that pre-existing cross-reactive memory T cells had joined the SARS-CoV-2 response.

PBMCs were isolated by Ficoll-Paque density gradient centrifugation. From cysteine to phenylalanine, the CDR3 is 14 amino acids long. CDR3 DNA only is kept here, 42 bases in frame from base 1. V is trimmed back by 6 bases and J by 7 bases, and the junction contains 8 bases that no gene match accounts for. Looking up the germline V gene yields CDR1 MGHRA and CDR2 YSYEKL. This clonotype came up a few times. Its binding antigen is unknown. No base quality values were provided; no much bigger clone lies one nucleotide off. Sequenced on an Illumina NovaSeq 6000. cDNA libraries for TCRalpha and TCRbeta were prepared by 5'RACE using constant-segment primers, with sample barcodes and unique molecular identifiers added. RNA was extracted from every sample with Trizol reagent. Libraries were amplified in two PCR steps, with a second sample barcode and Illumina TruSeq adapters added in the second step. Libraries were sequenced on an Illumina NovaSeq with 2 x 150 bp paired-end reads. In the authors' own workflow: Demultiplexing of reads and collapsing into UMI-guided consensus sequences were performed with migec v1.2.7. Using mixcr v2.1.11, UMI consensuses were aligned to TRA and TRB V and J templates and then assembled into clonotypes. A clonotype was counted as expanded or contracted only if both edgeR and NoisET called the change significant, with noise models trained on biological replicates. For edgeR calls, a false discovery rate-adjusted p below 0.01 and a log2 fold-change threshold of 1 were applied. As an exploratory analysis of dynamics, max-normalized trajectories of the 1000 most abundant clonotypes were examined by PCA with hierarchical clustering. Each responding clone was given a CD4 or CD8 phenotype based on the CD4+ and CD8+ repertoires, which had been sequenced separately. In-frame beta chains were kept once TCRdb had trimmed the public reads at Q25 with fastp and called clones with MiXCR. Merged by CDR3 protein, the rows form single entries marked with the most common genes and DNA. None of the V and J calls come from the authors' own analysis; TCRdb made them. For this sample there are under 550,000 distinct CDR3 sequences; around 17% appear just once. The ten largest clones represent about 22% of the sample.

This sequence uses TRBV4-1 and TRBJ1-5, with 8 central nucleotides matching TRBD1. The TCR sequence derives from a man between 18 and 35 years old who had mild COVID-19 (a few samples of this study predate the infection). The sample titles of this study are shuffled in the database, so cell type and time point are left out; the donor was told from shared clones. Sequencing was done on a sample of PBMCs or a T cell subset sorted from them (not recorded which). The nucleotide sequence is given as TGCGCCAGCAGGAAGGGACAGGCGGACCAGCCCCAGCATTTT. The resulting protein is CASRKGQADQPQHF.